Below, one TCR beta chain is given with its context. The antigen is not known. Over several immunoSEQ plates, each subset's genomic DNA was distributed in even portions. Produced via immunoSEQ multiplex PCR; TCRdb's table is partial and in-frame only. The sample has millions of clones; 93% are singletons. The data were obtained in a study of shared clonotypes between healthy human individuals. Study-wide results and caveats: Limited genetic and exposure-history diversity came from having few donors.

The CDR3 contains 13 residues. CDR1 MDHEN and CDR2 SYDVKM come from the germline V gene. This chain connects TRBV28 to TRBJ2-7, with D possibly matching TRBD1 (5 bases). Source material: naive CD4+ T cells from PBMCs. Subset in this sample: CD45RA+ positively selected. This sequence originates from a man aged 18 to 30 in good health. Some clones in this sample may be carry-over from other donors' samples. CDR3 sequence reads: CGTWGPEGYEQYF. The CDR3 DNA reads as TGTGGTACTTGGGGCCCAGAAGGGTACGAGCAGTACTTC.